The rows below give T cell receptor beta chains drawn from one sample of a study of beta chain features in type 1 diabetes. Some clones are missing from TCRdb's copy, which holds only in-frame ones; the method was immunoSEQ multiplex PCR. The sample contains 300,000 or so clones, around 9.3% of which appear only once. The sample taken for sequencing was central memory CD4+ T cells from blood. These receptor sequences come from a man aged 25 to 40 with type 1 diabetes. Both conserved end residues are part of each CDR3. A D gene is named only where the DNA matches it firmly. Some rows have no size entry. The others give once, few or many, or a class for an expanded clone.

TRBD2,TRBJ2-5,few,TRBV7-2,TGTGCCAGCAGCTCCGGGTACCTTACTAGCGGGGTTGAGACCCAGTACTTC,CASSSGYLTSGVETQYF
-,TRBJ2-3,many,TRBV6-6,TGTGCCAGCACTACACTTGGAGATACGCAGTATTTT,CASTTLGDTQYF
-,TRBJ1-5,-,TRBV7-2,TGTGCCAGCAGCTTAGCTGCTAGCAATCAGCCCCAGCATTTT,CASSLAASNQPQHF
TRBD2,TRBJ2-3,-,TRBV27,TGTGCCAGCAGTTCCGGGACTAGCGGGGGGGCCCTTGGCACAGATACGCAGTATTTT,CASSSGTSGGALGTDTQYF
-,TRBJ1-2,many,TRBV30,TGTGCCTGGAGTGACAACTATGGCTACACCTTC,CAWSDNYGYTF
-,TRBJ2-7,few,TRBV18,TGTGCCAGCTCACCTACCGGCTCCTACGAGCAGTACTTC,CASSPTGSYEQYF
-,TRBJ2-3,few,TRBV4-2,TGTGCCAGCAGCCAGGGACGGTCCACAGATACGCAGTATTTT,CASSQGRSTDTQYF
-,TRBJ1-4,-,TRBV7-6,TGTGCCAGCAGCTTAAGGGCTAATGAAAAACTGTTTTTT,CASSLRANEKLFF
-,TRBJ1-2,-,TRBV4-3,TGCGCCAGCAGCCAAGGGGCAGAAAACTATGGCTACACCTTC,CASSQGAENYGYTF
-,TRBJ2-3,-,TRBV7-2,TGTGCCAGCAGCCAGACTTATTCGAGCACAGATACGCAGTATTTT,CASSQTYSSTDTQYF
-,TRBJ2-3,-,TRBV18,TGTGCCAGCTCCAACGAAAGGGGGGGGGCAGATACGCAGTATTTT,CASSNERGGADTQYF
-,TRBJ2-3,few,TRBV9,TGTGCCAGCAGCCCAATGGACGGCTCCACAGATACGCAGTATTTT,CASSPMDGSTDTQYF
-,TRBJ1-4,few,TRBV10-1,TGCGCCAGCAGTGAGGGAACAAACCGAGAAAAACTGTTTTTT,CASSEGTNREKLFF
-,TRBJ1-1,-,TRBV28,TGTGCCAGCAGGTTATTGGGGGAAACTGAAGCTTTCTTT,CASRLLGETEAFF
-,TRBJ2-5,few,TRBV10-3,TGTGCCATCAGGAGGGGGGCCCAAGAGACCCAGTACTTC,CAIRRGAQETQYF
-,TRBJ2-7,once,TRBV7-9,TGTGCCAGCAGTGATTTCAGCGTTTCCTACGAGCAGTACTTC,CASSDFSVSYEQYF
TRBD2,TRBJ2-1,-,TRBV2,TGTGCCAGCAGGATTAGCGGGGGGGCTGAGCAGTTCTTC,CASRISGGAEQFF
-,TRBJ1-6,-,TRBV28,TGTGCCAGCAGTTCTTCAGGAAGCTCCTATAATTCACCCCTCCACTTT,CASSSSGSSYNSPLHF
-,TRBJ1-1,-,TRBV19,TGTGCCAGTAGTATATCCGGGGGAAAGAACACTGAAGCTTTCTTT,CASSISGGKNTEAFF
-,TRBJ2-4,many,TRBV4-1,TGCGCCAGCAGCCAAGAAGGGGTCAAAAACATTCAGTACTTC,CASSQEGVKNIQYF
TRBD1,TRBJ1-3,-,TRBV28,TGTGCCAGCGGGACAGGGGAGTATGGTAGCTCTGGAAACACCATATATTTT,CASGTGEYGSSGNTIYF
TRBD1,TRBJ1-6,once,TRBV19,TGTGCCAGTAGCCAACAGGGGGCAGAAAATTCACCCCTCCACTTT,CASSQQGAENSPLHF
TRBD1,TRBJ1-6,-,TRBV5-1,TGCGCCAGCAGCTTGGCCGGACAGGGGATCGGTAATTCACCCCTCCACTTT,CASSLAGQGIGNSPLHF
-,TRBJ1-2,-,TRBV6-6,TGTGCCACCCATAGGGCGCGAGCTGGCTACACCTTC,CATHRARAGYTF
TRBD1,TRBJ1-1,few,TRBV2,TGTGCCAGCAGTGAACAGGGGGCTGTACGAACTGAAGCTTTCTTT,CASSEQGAVRTEAFF
-,TRBJ2-5,few,TRBV29-1,TGCAGCGTTGAGCTTCAAGAGACCCAGTACTTC,CSVELQETQYF
-,TRBJ2-1,few,TRBV11-2,TGTGCCAGCAGCTTAGTTTCCGAACTGTCGGGCGGGCAGTTCTTC,CASSLVSELSGGQFF
TRBD1,TRBJ2-2,many,TRBV29-1,TGTGGGGTAGGGGGCTACACCGGGGAGCTGTTTTTT,CGVGGYTGELFF
-,TRBJ1-4,many,TRBV7-2,TGTGCCAGCAGCCCCCCGGGTGGAGGGAAACTGTTTTTT,CASSPPGGGKLFF
-,TRBJ1-6,few,TRBV7-2,TGTGCCAGCAGCCCCGGACACACCTATAATTCACCCCTCCACTTT,CASSPGHTYNSPLHF
-,TRBJ2-5,many,TRBV30,TGTGCCTGGGCTGCCCCGTACCAAGAGACCCAGTACTTC,CAWAAPYQETQYF
-,TRBJ2-1,few,TRBV19,TGTGCCAGTAGTATAGGAAGGGGCTATGATGAGCAGTTCTTC,CASSIGRGYDEQFF
-,TRBJ2-5,few,TRBV4-3,TGCGCCAGCAGCCAGGGGGGTCTAGAGACCCAGTACTTC,CASSQGGLETQYF
TRBD1,TRBJ2-1,few,TRBV29-1,TGCAGCGTAGGACAGGGGGGGGCCTACAATGAGCAGTTCTTC,CSVGQGGAYNEQFF
TRBD1,TRBJ2-1,-,TRBV28,TGTGCCAGCAGGCGGCAGGGGGCGAGCAATGAGCAGTTCTTC,CASRRQGASNEQFF
TRBD1,TRBJ1-1,-,TRBV5-6,TGTGCCAGCAGCTTGTGGGGGACAGGATTGAACACTGAAGCTTTCTTT,CASSLWGTGLNTEAFF
-,TRBJ2-7,-,TRBV6-6,TGTGCCAGCAGCCCTCAAACAGACTCCTACGAGCAGTACTTC,CASSPQTDSYEQYF
TRBD2,TRBJ2-1,few,TRBV18,TGTGCCAGCTCCCGGGAGATGACTAGCGGGGGGAACAATGAGCAGTTCTTC,CASSREMTSGGNNEQFF
-,TRBJ2-3,-,TRBV5-1,TGCGCCAGCAGCTTTCTTGGCCCCACAGATACGCAGTATTTT,CASSFLGPTDTQYF
-,TRBJ1-2,-,TRBV5-6,TGTGCCAGCAGCCACCTGGGAGGGACCTACACCTTC,CASSHLGGTYTF
-,TRBJ1-5,few,TRBV30,TGTGCCTGGAGTGGAGGGATTAGCAATCAGCCCCAGCATTTT,CAWSGGISNQPQHF
-,TRBJ2-6,many,TRBV10-3,TGTGCCATCAGGCCCGGGGCAGGGGACGGGGCCAACGTCCTGACTTTC,CAIRPGAGDGANVLTF